This T cell receptor (beta chain) emerged from a study of cytomegalovirus exposure and HLA in healthy donors. This clone occurred a few times. Its antigen is currently unknown. General study points: Data from an earlier analysis indicated that most TCR beta V segments were productive either about 87% or about 30% of the time. The classifier was said to identify cytomegalovirus status with high specificity and sensitivity.

The PCR made use of 60 Vbeta and 13 Jbeta primers. Only in-frame clones appear in the TCRdb table, and some are missing; sequencing was by immunoSEQ multiplex PCR. The table shows around 86,000 clones, with 7.5% to 8.5% occurring only once. The material sequenced was PBMCs. The receptor's source is a man aged 50-60 years in good health and CMV-seronegative.

The CDR3, as DNA: TGTGCCAGCAGTTCATCGGCTAGCGGGAGGGCCGAGCAGTACTTC. Protein sequence: CASSSSASGRAEQYF. The chain has TRBV27 and TRBJ2-7, with 12 bases aligning to TRBD2. Germline-derived CDR1 and CDR2 are MNHEY and SMNVEV (reference sequence). The CDR3 contains 15 residues. After removal of 4 bases from V and 6 bases from J, the junction contained 7 bases not matched to a gene.